This T cell receptor beta chain appears in the sequencing data of a study of cytomegalovirus exposure and HLA in healthy donors. Broader study findings: Reports credit the classifier with highly specific, highly sensitive diagnosis of cytomegalovirus status. Testing in vitro showed a few CMV-associated chains specific for CMV antigens.

Clones were read by immunoSEQ multiplex PCR, and TCRdb kept only the in-frame ones, dropping some. This sample has under 110,000 clones, with about 87% found just once. A word on this clone: Its antigen remains unknown.

CDR3 length equals 14 residues. Germline lookup yields CDR1 SNHLY and CDR2 FYNNEI. Trimming took off 5 bases at V and 2 bases at J, with 11 bases between the two ends. The J gene is TRBJ2-3, the V gene TRBV2, with D hard to call. Sample: PBMCs. This sequence was found in a young woman in good health and CMV-seropositive. CDR3 coding DNA: TGTGCCAGCAGTCCAGATCAGGTCACAGATACGCAGTATTTT. Translation gives CASSPDQVTDTQYF.